This T cell receptor beta chain was identified during a study of blood T cell repertoires in COVID-19. Study-wide background: Whether acute or convalescent, the COVID-19 samples came from the United States, Italy and Spain. T cells, B-cell-depleted T cells, or PBMCs supplied cDNA or gDNA.

Per the authors' pipeline: Estimation of nucleated cell counts was performed using reference gene primer amplification. Assay used: immunoSEQ multiplex PCR; TCRdb lists only in-frame clones, some missing. V and J calls and clone size come straight from that table; D and trimming were deduced from the DNA. The data hold roughly 100,000 clones, with approximately 88% observed a single time. CDR3 length equals 14 residues. CDR1 is SGHNT and CDR2 is YYREEE in the germline V gene (reference sequence). V lost 4 bases and J lost 2; bases outside the gene matches: 4. The TCR sequence derives from a man in his 60s with acute or convalescent COVID-19. Source material: peripheral blood. The rearrangement joins TRBV5-4 to TRBJ2-7, with 9 bases matching TRBD2. Here the CDR3 DNA reads TGTGCCAGCAGCCCTAGCGGGGTCACCTACGAGCAGTACTTC. Its protein product is CASSPSGVTYEQYF.